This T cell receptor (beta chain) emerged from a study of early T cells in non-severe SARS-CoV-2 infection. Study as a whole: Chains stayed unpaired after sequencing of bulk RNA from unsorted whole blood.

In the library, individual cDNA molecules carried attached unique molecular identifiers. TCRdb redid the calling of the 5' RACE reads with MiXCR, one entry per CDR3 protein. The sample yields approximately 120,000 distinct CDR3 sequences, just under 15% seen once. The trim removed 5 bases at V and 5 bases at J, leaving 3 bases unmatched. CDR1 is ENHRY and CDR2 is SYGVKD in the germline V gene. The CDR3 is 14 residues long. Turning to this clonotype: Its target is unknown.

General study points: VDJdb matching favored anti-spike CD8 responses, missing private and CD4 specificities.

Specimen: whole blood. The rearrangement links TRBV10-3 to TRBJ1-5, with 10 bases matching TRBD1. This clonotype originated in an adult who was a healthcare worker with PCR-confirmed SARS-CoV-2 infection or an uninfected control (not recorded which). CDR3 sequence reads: CAISSGTGDQPQHF. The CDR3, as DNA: TGTGCCATCAGTTCCGGGACAGGGGATCAGCCCCAGCATTTT.